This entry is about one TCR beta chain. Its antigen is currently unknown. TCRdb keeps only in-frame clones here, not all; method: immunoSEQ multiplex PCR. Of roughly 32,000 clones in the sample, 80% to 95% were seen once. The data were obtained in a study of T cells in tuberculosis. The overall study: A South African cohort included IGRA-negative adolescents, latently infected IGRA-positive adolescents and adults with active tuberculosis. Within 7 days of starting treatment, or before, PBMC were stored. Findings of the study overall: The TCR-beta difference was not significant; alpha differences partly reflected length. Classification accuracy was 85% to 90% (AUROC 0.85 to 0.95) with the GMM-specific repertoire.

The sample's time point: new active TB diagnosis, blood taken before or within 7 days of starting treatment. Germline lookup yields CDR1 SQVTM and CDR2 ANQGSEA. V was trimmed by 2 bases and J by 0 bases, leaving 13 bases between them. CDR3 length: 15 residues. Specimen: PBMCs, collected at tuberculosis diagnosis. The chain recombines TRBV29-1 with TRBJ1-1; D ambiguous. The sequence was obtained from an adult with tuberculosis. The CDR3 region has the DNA TGCAGCGTTGAATTGCCAGGCCATATGAACACTGAAGCTTTCTTT. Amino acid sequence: CSVELPGHMNTEAFF.